One and the same sample provided the 10 T cell receptor beta chains below, sequenced in a study of regulatory T cells in long-lasting Graves disease. As to time point: persistent/refractory GD, antithyroid drugs over 5 years with positive TRAb. PBMC RNA served as the TCR library source. CDR3 regions were amplified by Arm-PCR using iRepertoire HTBI primers to build TCR beta libraries. TCRdb analysed the multiplex PCR reads with MiXCR anew, one entry per CDR3 protein. Of 650,000 to 700,000 distinct CDR3 sequences listed, approximately 29% were seen once; the top ten hold under 55%. The specimen comprised peripheral blood mononuclear cells (PBMCs), sampled when the disease was refractory, from a patient treated with antithyroid drugs. All receptors come from a female donor with Graves disease.

This clonotype was seen a few times. This chain uses TRBV5-1 with TRBJ1-2; 10 nucleotides agree with TRBD1. The CDR3 covers 15 residues. The germline V gene has CDR1 SGHRS and CDR2 YFSETQ. V lost 4 bases, J lost 7 bases, and 10 bases stayed unmatched. The CDR3 DNA follows: TGCGCCAGCAGCGGCTCCGGGACAGGGGTAGGTGGCTACACCTTC. The encoded protein is CASSGSGTGVGGYTF.

This chain uses TRBV7-2 with TRBJ2-3; D remains ambiguous. There are 11 residues in the CDR3. Per germline, CDR1 SGHTA and CDR2 FQGNSA. Trimming left V 6 bases short and J 2 bases short, with 3 bases between. The CDR3 DNA sequence: TGTGCCAGCAGAGTCACAGATACGCAGTATTTT. Its translation: CASRVTDTQYF. Full variable domain (remainder filled in from reference TRBV7-2 and TRBJ2-3): GAGVSQSPSNKVTEKGKDVELRCDPISGHTALYWYRQSLGQGLEFLIYFQGNSAPDKSGLPSDRFSAERTGGSVSTLTIQRTQQEDSAVYLCASRVTDTQYFGPGTRLTVL.

This chain joins TRBV29-1 and TRBJ1-1; D perhaps matches TRBD1 (6 bases). The CDR3 has 14 amino acids. The V gene lost 4 bases and the J gene lost 3 bases, with 15 bases spanning the gap. Germline CDR1 SQVTM, CDR2 ANQGSEA. CDR3 sequence reads: CSVGRGRRDTEAFF. The CDR3 DNA follows: TGCAGCGTTGGGCGGGGGCGCCGAGACACTGAAGCTTTCTTT.

The J gene is TRBJ1-4, the V gene TRBV27, with D tentatively TRBD1 (5 bases). Germline CDR1 and CDR2: MNHEY and SMNVEV (reference sequence). Deletions cut 8 bases from V and 8 bases from J, with 15 bases between. The length of the CDR3 is 13 residues. The CDR3 spells CASGTRAREKLFF. The DNA for the CDR3 is TGTGCCAGCGGGACTAGGGCGAGGGAAAAACTGTTTTTT. The variable domain in full, completed from reference TRBV27 and TRBJ1-4, reads EAQVTQNPRYLITVTGKKLTVTCSQNMNHEYMSWYRQDPGLGLRQIYYSMNVEVTDKGDVPEGYKVSRKEKRNFPLILESPSPNQTSLYFCASGTRAREKLFFGSGTQLSVL.

This clonotype was observed a few times. The chain joins TRBV27 to TRBJ2-1, with D perhaps matching TRBD2 (6 bases). The V end was cut by 5 bases, the J end by 6 bases, with 11 bases between. This CDR3 spans 13 amino acids. CDR1 and CDR2 from the germline V gene are MNHEY and SMNVEV (reference sequence). The CDR3 nucleotides are TGTGCCAGCAGTCCCGGGACTTCCAATGAGCAGTTCTTC. It codes for CASSPGTSNEQFF.

The chain combines TRBV29-1 with TRBJ1-1, with 7 bases aligning to TRBD1. This CDR3 spans 14 amino acids. The trim removed 3 bases at V and 5 bases at J, leaving 9 bases unmatched. Germline V gene lookup returns CDR1 SQVTM and CDR2 ANQGSEA. For the CDR3, the DNA is TGCAGCGTTGACAGACAGGGAGGGAGGACTGAAGCTTTCTTT. Translating gives CSVDRQGGRTEAFF.

This clonotype was seen more than once but under ten times. This chain links TRBV28 with TRBJ1-6; D perhaps matches TRBD1 (5 bases). The CDR3 sequence is 14 residues long. Germline V gives CDR1 MDHEN, CDR2 SYDVKM. V was cut by 3 bases and J by 13 bases, with 16 bases left in between. Here the CDR3 DNA reads TGTGCCAGCAGTTTTAGCCTCCGGGGGTCGCCCCTCCACTTT. It codes for CASSFSLRGSPLHF.

The chain uses TRBV3-1 and TRBJ1-2; TRBD1 might be the D (6 bases). Trimming cost V 3 bases and J 0 bases, with 14 bases left between them. The CDR3 has 16 amino acids. CDR1 is LGHDT and CDR2 is YNNKEL in the germline V gene (reference sequence). The CDR3 coding sequence is TGTGCCAGCAGCCACAGGGGAGGGGATACTAACTATGGCTACACCTTC. Protein sequence: CASSHRGGDTNYGYTF.

The sample holds a few counts of this clonotype. At one end the junction does not follow the germline gene, possibly because of a read error. This chain connects TRBV18 to TRBJ2-1; 8 nucleotides line up with TRBD2. Germline V lookup: CDR1 KGHSH, CDR2 LQKENI. The CDR3 is 13 amino acids. The CDR3 protein is CASSPDHMGLGVF. The CDR3 coding sequence is TGTGCCAGCTCACCCGACCACATGGGACTAGGGGTGTTC.

This clonotype appeared a few times. Written as DNA, the CDR3 is TGTGCCAGCAGCAGCGGGACTAGCGGGAATTTCGATGAGCAGTTCTTC. Amino acids: CASSSGTSGNFDEQFF. The J gene is TRBJ2-1, the V gene TRBV7-7; 13 bases are a match to TRBD2. This CDR3 has 16 amino acids. Germline CDR1 reads SSHAT; CDR2 reads FNYEAQ (reference sequence). The V and J ends lost 5 bases and 8 bases, in that order; junction bases with no gene match: 9.